The 21 T cell receptor beta chains below come from one sample, sequenced in a study of neurological immune-mediated disorders. Each CDR3 protein is one row after TCRdb ran MiXCR on the 5' RACE reads. The sample includes 24,000 or so distinct CDR3 sequences, more than 2% of them seen just once. Sequenced input: PBMCs. These receptors were obtained from a woman aged 50 to 60 with multiple sclerosis.

This clonotype has a count of ten or more. CDR3 region: CASSLGAARENTEAFF. CDR3 DNA sequence: TGTGCCAGCAGCTTGGGCGCGGCCAGGGAGAACACTGAAGCTTTCTTT. The genes are TRBV5-5 and TRBJ1-1, with D possibly being TRBD1 (5 bases). Per germline, CDR1 SGHKS and CDR2 YYEKEE (reference sequence). The CDR3 length is 16 residues. V was shortened by 0 bases and J by 1 base, with 13 bases between the two germline ends.

This clonotype was found many times. The junction does not match germline at one end; this may be a read error. The CDR3 reads CASSFSEYQPQNF. CDR3 DNA: TGTGCCAGCAGTTTTAGTGAGTATCAGCCCCAGAATTTT. The rearrangement uses TRBV28 and TRBJ1-5; D remains unclear. Germline V gene lookup returns CDR1 MDHEN and CDR2 SYDVKM. The CDR3 spans 13 residues.

This clonotype was picked up a small number of times. The chain is built from TRBV5-6 and TRBJ2-7; 13 nucleotides agree with TRBD2. The V gene's germline CDR1 is SGHDT and CDR2 YYEEEE. This CDR3 is 15 amino acids long. With 5 bases clipped from V and 2 bases from J, the junction kept 4 bases outside the gene matches. In nucleotides, the CDR3 is TGTGCCAGCAGATTAGGACTAGCGGGGGCCTACGAGCAGTACTTC. This codes for CASRLGLAGAYEQYF.

This clonotype was seen a few times. In this CDR3 the conserved last residue, phenylalanine or tryptophan, is missing, so a read error is likely. The chain carries TRBV10-3 and TRBJ1-2, with TRBD1 matching over 8 bases. V lost 3 bases to trimming and J lost 1 base; unmatched junction nucleotides: 7. Per the germline V gene, CDR1 is ENHRY and CDR2 is SYGVKD. The CDR3 runs 16 residues. The CDR3 DNA follows: TGTGCCATCAGTGAATCAGGACAGGGATTTAACTATGGCTACACCAAC. Translated, it gives CAISESGQGFNYGYTN.

This clonotype was counted at least ten times. The chain is built from TRBV25-1 and TRBJ1-2; D not certain. CDR1 and CDR2 from the germline V gene are MGHDK and SYGVNS. The CDR3 contains 12 residues. V was cut by 1 base and J by 8 bases, with 8 bases left in between. The chain's CDR3 is CASSESGRGYTF. Here the CDR3 DNA reads TGTGCCAGCAGTGAATCCGGGAGAGGCTACACCTTC.

This clonotype showed up many times. CDR3 sequence: CAISERGGASGNQPQHF. The CDR3 nucleotides are TGTGCCATCAGTGAGCGGGGGGGAGCCTCGGGCAATCAGCCCCAGCATTTT. The chain joins TRBV10-3 to TRBJ1-5; perhaps TRBD1 as D (5 bases). The CDR3 extends over 17 amino acids. The V end lost 2 bases, the J end lost 2 bases, and 16 bases lay between the germline ends. The germline V gene has CDR1 ENHRY and CDR2 SYGVKD.

This clonotype was seen a few times. This rearrangement joins TRBV20-1 to TRBJ1-5, with D perhaps TRBD1 (6 bases). V gave up 1 base and J gave up 2 bases, with 9 bases separating them. Per the germline V gene, CDR1 is DFQATT and CDR2 is SNEGSKA (reference sequence). CDR3 size: 14 residues. DNA of the CDR3: TGCAGTGCTAGAGGGGGGGCAGGCAATCAGCCCCAGCATTTT. It specifies CSARGGAGNQPQHF.

The sample holds many counts of this clonotype. V is TRBV10-3 and J is TRBJ1-4; a weak D match, TRBD1 (5 bases). Germline V CDR1 and CDR2: ENHRY, SYGVKD. The length of the CDR3 is 17 residues. V lost 3 bases and J lost 0, with 14 bases in between. The DNA for the CDR3 is TGTGCCATCAGTGACAGGGCCGCCGGCGCAACTAATGAAAAACTGTTTTTT. This codes for CAISDRAAGATNEKLFF.

This clonotype was counted ten times or more. V and J are TRBV20-1 and TRBJ2-5; D might be TRBD1 or TRBD2, each matching 5 bases. The V end lost 3 bases, the J end lost 2 bases, and 16 bases lay between the germline ends. Germline loops: CDR1 DFQATT, CDR2 SNEGSKA (reference sequence). The CDR3 totals 15 residues. The CDR3 protein is CSARRVAQGQETQYF. Here the CDR3 DNA reads TGCAGTGCTAGGAGGGTAGCTCAGGGTCAAGAGACCCAGTACTTC.

The table lists this clonotype with many counts. The gene calls are TRBV5-1 and TRBJ2-3, with D hard to call. The CDR3 covers 14 residues. Germline V gene data show CDR1 as SGHRS and CDR2 as YFSETQ. V was cut by 0 bases and J by 0 bases, with 5 bases left in between. The CDR3 DNA follows: TGCGCCAGCAGCTTGGAGGACAGCACAGATACGCAGTATTTT. Protein product: CASSLEDSTDTQYF. Variable domain in full (rest from reference TRBV5-1 and TRBJ2-3): KAGVTQTPRYLIKTRGQQVTLSCSPISGHRSVSWYQQTPGQGLQFLFEYFSETQRNKGNFPGRFSGRQFSNSRSEMNVSTLELGDSALYLCASSLEDSTDTQYFGPGTRLTVL.

This clonotype appeared many times. This chain connects TRBV12-3 or TRBV12-4 to TRBJ2-1, with 8 bases lining up with TRBD2. CDR3 size: 15 residues. With 6 bases clipped from V and 7 bases from J, the junction kept 11 bases outside the gene matches. CDR3 in amino acids: CASRSTGTRGNEQFF. DNA of the CDR3: TGTGCCAGCAGGTCAACCGGGACTAGGGGAAATGAGCAGTTCTTC.

This clonotype was seen at least ten times. The gene calls are TRBV5-1 and TRBJ2-7; 9 bases map to TRBD1. V was clipped by 5 bases and J by 3 bases; unmatched bases: 6. Germline V gene lookup returns CDR1 SGHRS and CDR2 YFSETQ. The CDR3 is 14 residues long. The CDR3 bases are TGCGCCAGCAGGCCCGGGACAGGGAACTACGAGCAGTACTTC. Translation gives CASRPGTGNYEQYF.

This clonotype was counted ten times or more. This chain links TRBV4-3 with TRBJ1-2; TRBD1 matches at 7 bases. With 3 bases clipped from V and 7 bases from J, the junction kept 8 bases outside the gene matches. Germline V gives CDR1 LGHNA, CDR2 YSLEER. The CDR3 is 14 residues long. The CDR3 nucleotides read TGCGCCAGCAGCCATTTAGGGACAGTAGGTGGCTACACCTTC. Translated: CASSHLGTVGGYTF.

This clonotype was recorded at least ten times. The rearrangement links TRBV12-3 or TRBV12-4 to TRBJ2-1; D not certain. The CDR3 length is 11 residues. V lost 5 bases, J lost 4 bases, and 3 bases lay in between. Here the CDR3 reads CASSQYNEQFF. The CDR3 DNA is TGTGCCAGCAGTCAATACAATGAGCAGTTCTTC.

V and J are TRBV7-9 and TRBJ1-4; no clear D. The germline V gene encodes CDR1 SEHNR and CDR2 FQNEAQ (reference sequence). Trimming removed 5 bases from V and 0 bases from J, with 10 bases in between. CDR3 length equals 15 residues. CDR3 amino acids: CASSPRGATNEKLFF. The CDR3, as DNA: TGTGCCAGCAGCCCCCGGGGAGCAACTAATGAAAAACTGTTTTTT.

This clonotype showed up many times. The chain combines TRBV3-1 with TRBJ1-3; D gene uncertain. CDR1 LGHDT and CDR2 YNNKEL come from the germline V gene (reference sequence). The CDR3 has 13 amino acids. Trimming cost V 4 bases and J 10 bases, with 14 bases left between them. The DNA for the CDR3 is TGTGCCAGCAGCCCCGGTTCCTCGGGGACCATATATTTT. It specifies CASSPGSSGTIYF. Based on the CDR3 plus reference TRBV3-1 and TRBJ1-3, the full variable domain is DTAVSQTPKYLVTQMGNDKSIKCEQNLGHDTMYWYKQDSKKFLKIMFSYNNKELIINETVPNRFSPKSPDKAHLNLHINSLELGDSAVYFCASSPGSSGTIYFGEGSWLTVV.

This clonotype occurred a few times. This sequence joins TRBV5-1 and TRBJ2-7, with D hard to call. Per germline, CDR1 SGHRS and CDR2 YFSETQ. CDR3 length equals 14 residues. Trimming removed 0 bases at V and 3 bases at J, with 10 bases between. The CDR3 DNA reads as TGCGCCAGCAGCTTGGGTGGGGTGGGCTACGAGCAGTACTTC. Its protein product is CASSLGGVGYEQYF.

This clonotype has at least ten counts. The chain employs TRBV12-3 or TRBV12-4 and TRBJ1-2; tentative D call: TRBD1 (6 bases). CDR3 length: 13 residues. Trimming removed 2 bases at V and 12 bases at J, with 16 bases between. The CDR3, as DNA: TGTGCCAGCAGTTTACCCGGGGGGCGTGTGAACACCTTC. Translation: CASSLPGGRVNTF.

This clonotype was detected many times. This chain joins TRBV20-1 and TRBJ2-4; the match to TRBD1 covers 7 bases. CDR1 DFQATT and CDR2 SNEGSKA come from the germline V gene (reference sequence). V lost 8 bases to trimming and J lost 10 bases; unmatched junction nucleotides: 14. The CDR3 length is 13 residues. CDR3 in amino acids: CSSHRAGGKIQYF. Written as DNA, the CDR3 is TGCAGTTCCCATCGAGCAGGGGGAAAAATTCAGTACTTC.

Comment on this clonotype: Since the CDR3 does not end with the conserved phenylalanine or tryptophan, this likely comes from a read error. This chain connects TRBV5-1 to TRBJ2-1; D gene uncertain. Germline assignment: CDR1 SGHRS and CDR2 YFSETQ. This CDR3 region has 13 residues. Trimming left V 0 bases short and J 2 bases short, with 3 bases between. CDR3 DNA: TGCGCCAGCAGCTTGGAACCCTACAATGAGCAGTTCAAC. This translates into CASSLEPYNEQFN.

This clonotype came up many times. The chain has TRBV7-2 and TRBJ1-5; tentatively, D is TRBD1 (5 bases). The CDR3 length is 16 residues. Trimming took off 1 base at V and 3 bases at J, with 13 bases between the two ends. Germline assignment: CDR1 SGHTA and CDR2 FQGNSA. The CDR3 loop is CASSLVAGRNNQPQHF. DNA of the CDR3: TGTGCCAGCAGCTTAGTTGCAGGGAGGAACAATCAGCCCCAGCATTTT.